The 6 T cell receptor beta chains given below trace back to one sample, sequenced in a study of T cells in Graves' hyperthyroidism and ophthalmopathy (dated by TCRdb to the late 2010s). The library came from multiplex PCR. The sequencer was an Illumina HiSeq 2000. Amplification of TCR beta CDR3 regions was carried out from RNA transcripts. The TCR CDR3 was subjected to a first round of RT-PCR using the HTBI primer set and the Qiagen OneStep RT-PCR kit. The public reads were quality trimmed at Q25 with fastp and then assembled into clones with MiXCR by TCRdb, keeping productive beta chains. Identical CDR3 protein sequences are pooled into one entry, listed with their most common genes and DNA. Recorded for this sample are approximately 490,000 distinct CDR3 sequences; under 25% of them occurred a single time. The ten largest account for about 53% of the sample. Source material: blood. Receptor source: a woman aged 65 to 85 with Graves' ophthalmopathy.

This clonotype was recorded a few times. CDR3: CASSPFTGTTSNEQFF. The DNA of the CDR3 is TGTGCCAGCAGCCCGTTTACCGGGACTACCAGCAATGAGCAGTTCTTC. The chain couples TRBV7-9 to TRBJ2-1; 7 nucleotides agree with TRBD2. Per the germline V gene, CDR1 is SEHNR and CDR2 is FQNEAQ (reference sequence). This CDR3 is built from 16 residues. J lost 6 bases, V lost 5 bases, and 13 bases had no gene match.

There are a few counts of this clonotype. The genes are TRBV12-3 or TRBV12-4 and TRBJ1-5; 8 nucleotides line up with TRBD1. The CDR3 has 18 residues. J was trimmed by 0 bases and V by 3 bases; bases with no gene match: 10. The CDR3 protein is CASSFGTGLINSNQPQHF. The CDR3, as DNA: TGTGCCAGCAGTTTCGGGACAGGCCTAATAAATAGCAATCAGCCCCAGCATTTT.

This clonotype was picked up one time. The V and J genes are TRBV5-1 and TRBJ2-7, with D possibly called TRBD1 or TRBD2 (5 bases each). The germline V gene encodes CDR1 SGHRS and CDR2 YFSETQ. The ends were cut back, 6 bases at V and 4 bases at J, with 20 bases in the middle. This CDR3 is 15 amino acids long. The CDR3 DNA sequence: TGCGCCAGCAAGAACGGTGGGGGAGTTGCATACGAGCAGTACTTC. Its protein is CASKNGGGVAYEQYF. Based on the CDR3 plus reference TRBV5-1 and TRBJ2-7, the full variable domain is KAGVTQTPRYLIKTRGQQVTLSCSPISGHRSVSWYQQTPGQGLQFLFEYFSETQRNKGNFPGRFSGRQFSNSRSEMNVSTLELGDSALYLCASKNGGGVAYEQYFGPGTRLTVT.

A few counts support this clonotype. The chain couples TRBV19 to TRBJ1-2; TRBD1 matches 10 bases. J lost 5 bases, V lost 4 bases, and 7 bases had no gene match. From germline, CDR1 is LNHDA and CDR2 SQIVND (reference sequence). This CDR3 is built from 15 residues. CDR3 DNA sequence: TGTGCCAGTAGTACTCCGGGACAGGGGCGGTATGGCTACACCTTC. Translated: CASSTPGQGRYGYTF.

The CDR3 protein is CASSALRDNTGELFF. The CDR3 DNA sequence: TGTGCCAGCAGTGCCCTCCGGGACAACACCGGGGAGCTGTTTTTT. The V and J genes are TRBV6-1 and TRBJ2-2; D may be TRBD1 or TRBD2 (5 bases each). Trimming left V 4 bases short and J 2 bases short, with 11 bases between. Germline values: CDR1 MNHNS, CDR2 SASEGT. The CDR3 totals 15 residues.

A few counts support this clonotype. The genes are TRBV19 and TRBJ1-1; D may be TRBD1 (6 bases). V dropped 5 bases and J dropped 5 bases, with 12 bases sitting between them. The CDR3 is made up of 13 amino acids. Looked up from germline, CDR1 is LNHDA and CDR2 is SQIVND (reference sequence). CDR3 coding DNA: TGTGCCAGTAGTCAAAAACAGGGAACTGAAGCTTTCTTT. This encodes CASSQKQGTEAFF.